The 20 T cell receptor beta chains below were found in one sample sequenced in a study of T cells in Graves' hyperthyroidism and ophthalmopathy (dated by TCRdb to the late 2010s). The method was multiplex PCR. TCRdb lists the instrument as Illumina HiSeq 2000. Amplification of TCR beta CDR3 regions was carried out from RNA transcripts. A first-round RT-PCR of the TCR CDR3 used the HTBI primer set with the Qiagen OneStep RT-PCR kit. In TCRdb, the public reads were trimmed at Q25 with fastp and aligned with MiXCR, with productive beta chains retained. Under each unique CDR3 protein, matching rows form one entry showing the most common genes and DNA. For this sample there are about 620,000 distinct CDR3 sequences; 15% to 20% appear just once. Of the sample, around 4% falls within the top ten clones. The specimen sequenced was blood. Source of these receptors: a woman in her 30s with Graves' hyperthyroidism.

This clonotype was recorded at least ten times. This chain joins TRBV12-3 or TRBV12-4 and TRBJ1-5; possibly TRBD1 for D (6 bases). CDR3 length equals 15 residues. Trimming removed 5 bases from V and 0 bases from J, with 11 bases in between. CDR3 bases: TGTGCCAGCAGTCAGGGGTTCTATAGCAATCAGCCCCAGCATTTT. The encoded protein is CASSQGFYSNQPQHF.

V usage is TRBV19 and J usage is TRBJ2-7, with 11 bases lining up with TRBD1. CDR1 and CDR2 (germline): LNHDA, SQIVND (reference sequence). Unmatched junction bases numbered 6, after V lost 5 bases and J lost 0 bases. The CDR3 length is 16 residues. CDR3 in DNA: TGTGCCAGTAGTCGACGGACAGGGGGCCTCTCCTACGAGCAGTACTTC. As protein: CASSRRTGGLSYEQYF.

This clonotype has only a few counts. The chain has TRBV28 and TRBJ2-4; D is unclear. The V end was cut by 6 bases, the J end by 5 bases, with 17 bases between. This CDR3 region has 15 residues. Germline V gives CDR1 MDHEN, CDR2 SYDVKM. CDR3 region: CASSPRWQVENIQYF. The CDR3 DNA is TGTGCCAGCAGCCCGAGGTGGCAGGTGGAAAACATTCAGTACTTC.

The table lists this clonotype with many counts. The chain joins TRBV5-1 to TRBJ2-7; D is ambiguous. The CDR3 spans 12 residues. Between the trimmed V and J ends, which lost 0 bases and 7 bases, there was a span of 8 bases. Germline V gene sequence: CDR1 SGHRS, CDR2 YFSETQ. The CDR3 sequence is CASSLGAQEQYF. CDR3 nucleotide sequence: TGCGCCAGCAGCTTGGGGGCTCAAGAGCAGTACTTC.

The gene calls are TRBV7-9 and TRBJ2-3; D possibly corresponds to TRBD1 (5 bases). V lost 2 bases and J lost 1, with 10 bases in between. Germline V gene data show CDR1 as SEHNR and CDR2 as FQNEAQ (reference sequence). The CDR3 spans 15 residues. The CDR3, as DNA: TGTGCCAGCAGCTTAAGTACGACAGGCACAGATACGCAGTATTTT. Protein: CASSLSTTGTDTQYF. The entire variable domain, with the rest obtained from reference TRBV7-9 and TRBJ2-3, is as follows: DTGVSQNPRHKITKRGQNVTFRCDPISEHNRLYWYRQTLGQGPEFLTYFQNEAQLEKSRLLSDRFSAERPKGSFSTLEIQRTEQGDSAMYLCASSLSTTGTDTQYFGPGTRLTVL.

This clonotype was counted a few times. The chain uses TRBV5-1 and TRBJ2-5, with D tentatively TRBD1 (6 bases). Germline CDR1 is SGHRS and CDR2 is YFSETQ. The CDR3 loop spans 15 amino acids. V dropped 1 base and J dropped 5 bases, with 15 bases sitting between them. The CDR3: CASSLTQGRGETQYF. Here the CDR3 DNA reads TGCGCCAGCAGCTTGACCCAGGGGCGAGGGGAGACCCAGTACTTC.

The chain is built from TRBV5-4 and TRBJ2-7, with D possibly TRBD2 on 6 matching bases. Germline CDR1 SGHNT, CDR2 YYREEE (reference sequence). V dropped 4 bases and J dropped 3 bases, with 14 bases sitting between them. CDR3 length: 14 residues. The CDR3 nucleotides read TGTGCCAGCAGCCCGACGACTAGAGACTACGAGCAGTACTTC. It specifies CASSPTTRDYEQYF.

This clonotype was seen a few times. CDR3 amino acids: CASSYIGQEQFF. CDR3 coding DNA: TGTGCCAGCTCCTATATCGGACAGGAGCAGTTCTTC. The V call is TRBV18, the J call TRBJ2-1; possible D gene TRBD1, 6 bases. The CDR3 is 12 amino acids. In germline, CDR1 is KGHSH, CDR2 LQKENI. Trimming left V 6 bases short and J 10 bases short, with 13 bases between. The complete variable domain, with remaining parts taken from reference TRBV18 and TRBJ2-1, reads NAGVMQNPRHLVRRRGQEARLRCSPMKGHSHVYWYRQLPEEGLKFMVYLQKENIIDESGMPKERFSAEFPKEGPSILRIQQVVRGDSAAYFCASSYIGQEQFFGPGTRLTVL.

About this clonotype: A read error may explain this, as a much larger clone is one base away. As DNA, the CDR3 is TGTGCCAGCAGCTTCCTCAGCGGGAGGGCCAGAGATACCCAGTACTTC. This translates into CASSFLSGRARDTQYF. The genes are TRBV11-2 and TRBJ2-5; TRBD2 agrees at 10 bases. Germline lookup yields CDR1 SGHAT and CDR2 FQNNGV. With 3 bases clipped from V and 8 bases from J, the junction kept 12 bases outside the gene matches. The CDR3 covers 16 residues.

There are many counts of this clonotype. The rearrangement links TRBV3-1 to TRBJ1-2, with 7 positions matching TRBD1. Germline V gene sequence: CDR1 LGHDT, CDR2 YNNKEL (reference sequence). V was clipped by 1 base and J by 6 bases; unmatched bases: 5. The CDR3 is 14 residues long. The CDR3 coding sequence is TGTGCCAGCAGCCAAGGGTTGACAGGGAATGGCTACACCTTC. Translation: CASSQGLTGNGYTF.

This sequence joins TRBV27 and TRBJ2-4; the D call may be TRBD1 or TRBD2 (5 bases each). The CDR3 length is 14 residues. CDR1 is MNHEY and CDR2 is SMNVEV in the germline V gene (reference sequence). V lost 3 bases and J lost 4, with 10 bases in between. The CDR3 protein is CASSFWDGKNIQYF. The CDR3 DNA is TGTGCCAGCAGTTTTTGGGACGGAAAAAACATTCAGTACTTC.

This chain joins TRBV4-3 and TRBJ1-1; tentative D call: TRBD1 (5 bases). The V end was cut by 3 bases, the J end by 4 bases, with 9 bases between. Germline CDR1 LGHNA, CDR2 YSLEER. There are 13 residues in the CDR3. The DNA for the CDR3 is TGCGCCAGCAGCCATGGGGCGAGCACTGAAGCTTTCTTT. Encoded protein: CASSHGASTEAFF.

Ten or more counts support this clonotype. The chain has TRBV5-1 and TRBJ1-1, with D perhaps TRBD1 (5 bases). The V end lost 7 bases, the J end lost 0 bases, and 25 bases lay between the germline ends. Per germline, CDR1 SGHRS and CDR2 YFSETQ. The CDR3 is made up of 18 amino acids. CDR3 nucleotides: TGCGCCAGCTCGCCGATCCTAAGTCAGGGCCTCATGAACACTGAAGCTTTCTTT. It encodes CASSPILSQGLMNTEAFF.

In its sample, this clonotype was seen a few times. The chain carries TRBV29-1 and TRBJ2-5; the D call may be TRBD1 or TRBD2 (5 bases each). CDR3 length: 15 residues. V was cut by 4 bases and J by 5 bases, with 20 bases left in between. CDR1 is SQVTM, CDR2 ANQGSEA, per germline. The CDR3 region is CSVVGLAGMYETQYF. The CDR3 DNA reads as TGCAGCGTTGTGGGGCTCGCCGGGATGTATGAGACCCAGTACTTC. The variable domain in full, completed from reference TRBV29-1 and TRBJ2-5, reads SAVISQKPSRDICQRGTSLTIQCQVDSQVTMMFWYRQQPGQSLTLIATANQGSEATYESGFVIDKFPISRPNLTFSTLTVSNMSPEDSSIYLCSVVGLAGMYETQYFGPGTRLLVL.

This clonotype was counted many times. The J gene is TRBJ1-5, the V gene TRBV12-3 or TRBV12-4, with TRBD1 identical over 10 bases. The CDR3 extends over 15 amino acids. Unmatched junction bases numbered 2, after V lost 5 bases and J lost 1 base. The CDR3 protein is CASSRDRGSNQPQHF. The DNA for the CDR3 is TGTGCCAGCAGTCGGGACAGGGGAAGCAATCAGCCCCAGCATTTT.

This clonotype appeared a few times. The gene calls are TRBV18 and TRBJ2-1; unclear D gene. The CDR3 is made up of 15 amino acids. Germline loops: CDR1 KGHSH, CDR2 LQKENI. Trimming cost V 3 bases and J 2 bases, with 11 bases left between them. CDR3 region: CASSPVGLAYNEQFF. Written as DNA, the CDR3 is TGTGCCAGCTCACCCGTCGGGCTAGCCTACAATGAGCAGTTCTTC.

This clonotype occurred a few times. The rearrangement links TRBV29-1 to TRBJ2-7, with a possible D match to TRBD2 (5 bases). V lost 5 bases and J 4 bases, leaving 15 bases between the germline ends. The CDR3 sequence is 13 residues long. Germline V gene data show CDR1 as SQVTM and CDR2 as ANQGSEA. The CDR3, as DNA: TGCAGCGTTTCGGTTTATACGGGATACGAGCAGTACTTC. This codes for CSVSVYTGYEQYF.

J is TRBJ2-1 and V is TRBV5-4; 7 nucleotides agree with TRBD2. Germline trimming cut 0 bases from V and 8 bases from J; bases unmatched to any gene: 2. Per germline, CDR1 SGHNT and CDR2 YYREEE (reference sequence). This CDR3 has 13 residues. The CDR3 reads CASSLGLADEQFF. The CDR3 DNA sequence: TGTGCCAGCAGCTTGGGGCTAGCGGATGAGCAGTTCTTC.

This clonotype was counted a few times. V is TRBV19 and J is TRBJ1-2, with D perhaps matching TRBD1 (6 bases). The CDR3 has 12 residues. Trimming stripped 7 bases from V and 7 bases from J, with 13 bases between. Per the germline V gene, CDR1 is LNHDA and CDR2 is SQIVND (reference sequence). The chain's CDR3 is CASTEGGGGYTF. CDR3 bases: TGTGCCAGTACTGAAGGGGGTGGTGGCTACACCTTC.

This clonotype was seen ten or more times. The rearrangement links TRBV28 to TRBJ2-7; 9 bases are a match to TRBD1. The CDR3 totals 14 residues. J lost 3 bases, V lost 7 bases, and 7 bases had no gene match. The germline V gene has CDR1 MDHEN and CDR2 SYDVKM. DNA of the CDR3: TGTGCCAGCACTCCCGGGACAGGGAGCTACGAGCAGTACTTC. It specifies CASTPGTGSYEQYF.